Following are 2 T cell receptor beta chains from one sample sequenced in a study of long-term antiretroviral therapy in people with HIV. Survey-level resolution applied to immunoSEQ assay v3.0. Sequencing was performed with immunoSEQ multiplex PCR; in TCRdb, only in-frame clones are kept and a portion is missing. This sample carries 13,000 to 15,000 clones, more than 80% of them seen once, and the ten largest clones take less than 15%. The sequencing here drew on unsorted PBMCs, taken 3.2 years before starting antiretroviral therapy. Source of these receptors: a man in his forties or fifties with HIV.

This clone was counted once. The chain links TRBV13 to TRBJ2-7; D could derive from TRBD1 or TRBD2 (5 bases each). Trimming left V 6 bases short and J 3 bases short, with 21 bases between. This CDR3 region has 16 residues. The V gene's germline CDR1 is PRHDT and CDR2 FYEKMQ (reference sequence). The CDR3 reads CASSFSLGTVLYEQYF. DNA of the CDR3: TGTGCCAGCAGTTTTTCCCTCGGGACGGTCCTCTACGAGCAGTACTTC.

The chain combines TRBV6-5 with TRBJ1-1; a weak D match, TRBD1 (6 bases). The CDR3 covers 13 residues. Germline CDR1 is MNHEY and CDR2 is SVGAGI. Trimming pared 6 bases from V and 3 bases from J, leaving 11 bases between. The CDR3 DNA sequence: TGTGCCAGCAGGCAGGGGACTTACACTGAAGCTTTCTTT. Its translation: CASRQGTYTEAFF.